This T cell receptor beta chain was retrieved from a study of T-cell reconstitution after alpha-beta-depleted transplantation in children. Findings and limits, study-wide: About two months after transplant, alpha-beta T cells reportedly came from several hundred expanded graft clones. When one year had passed after transplant, most T-cell counts and diversity came from newly produced T cells. Surviving recipient cells, namely T cells and thymic progenitors, were the source of high day-60 TCRbeta diversity in some patients.

V dropped 0 bases and J dropped 2 bases, with 3 bases sitting between them. The CDR3 covers 13 residues. CDR1 and CDR2 (germline): MNHEY, SMNVEV (reference sequence). The table lists this clonotype with a few counts. Antigen: not known. Using unique molecular identifiers, the investigators prepared the TCRbeta library. Using its own MiXCR run on the PCR reads, TCRdb lists one record per CDR3 protein. The table shows 100,000 to 130,000 distinct CDR3 sequences, with almost 6.5% occurring only once. This chain uses TRBV27 with TRBJ2-3; D remains ambiguous. The receptor comes from a male patient between 2 and 9 years old who had a stem cell transplant for acute lymphoblastic leukemia, so the T cells may come from the graft donor. The material sequenced was PBMCs, mostly from graft donor cells, taken 360 days after TCRalphabeta/CD19-depleted stem cell transplant. The DNA of the CDR3 is TGTGCCAGCAGTTTATCTATCACAGATACGCAGTATTTT. Its translation: CASSLSITDTQYF.